A single T cell receptor (beta chain) is shown here with its context. As yet, its antigen is unknown. Between the trimmed V and J ends, which lost 1 base and 6 bases, there was a span of 9 bases. The CDR3 runs 13 residues. Germline assignment: CDR1 KGHSH and CDR2 LQKENI. 5'RACE, which relied on constant-segment primers, yielded TCR alpha and TCR beta cDNA libraries carrying sample barcodes and UMIs. TCRdb recomputed calls from the 5' RACE reads with MiXCR, one row per CDR3 protein. The profile covers about 140,000 distinct CDR3 sequences, with approximately 21% appearing a single time and about 2% taken by the ten largest. The data are from a study of T-cell memory formation after mild COVID-19. Study background: There were largely donor-specific TCR clusters. Study-wide points: Some clones that responded were present in memory (sampled pre-infection), which suggests cross-reactive memory joined. There was no confirmation that second-wave clones peaking on day 37 were SARS-CoV-2 specific.

This clonotype was obtained from an adult woman who had mild COVID-19 (a few samples of this study predate the infection). Cell type and time point are not known. The chain recombines TRBV18 with TRBJ1-2; D may be TRBD1 (5 bases). The specimen was PBMCs or a T cell subset sorted from them (not recorded which). The CDR3 bases are TGTGCCAGCTCACCACTACAGGATAATGGCTACACCTTC. Translated: CASSPLQDNGYTF. Full variable domain (missing parts from reference TRBV18 and TRBJ1-2): NAGVMQNPRHLVRRRGQEARLRCSPMKGHSHVYWYRQLPEEGLKFMVYLQKENIIDESGMPKERFSAEFPKEGPSILRIQQVVRGDSAAYFCASSPLQDNGYTFGSGTRLTVV.